This T cell receptor beta chain was recovered during a study of CD8+CD57+ T cells in acquired aplastic anemia. Overall study: The study obtained an average of 3.2 ug of DNA from sorted CD4+ and CD8+ cells.

Regarding the study as a whole: Patients and controls shared some 30 CD8+ CDR3 sequences, highly expressed in patients.

An expansion of CD8+CD57+ cells by flow cytometry had been shown in patients chosen for sequencing. Germline V CDR1 and CDR2: SGHVS, FNYEAQ. The CDR3 covers 12 residues. Trimming shortened V by 5 bases and J by 6 bases, and 9 bases separated the two germline ends. Worth noting for this clonotype: Its antigen is as yet unknown.

Genomic DNA templated the TCR beta VDJ and CDR3 profiling. TCRdb recomputed calls from the reads with MiXCR, one row per CDR3 protein. The sample holds about 150,000 distinct CDR3 sequences, roughly 54% seen once. Sequenced input: sorted CD4+, CD8+, or CD8+CD57+ T cells (not recorded which) from PBMCs. The chain combines TRBV7-6 with TRBJ2-3, with D uncertain. The source of this sequence is a human donor with aplastic anemia. The CDR3 protein is CASSMTADTQYF. The CDR3, as DNA: TGTGCCAGCAGCATGACGGCCGATACGCAGTATTTT.